The sequence of this T cell receptor (beta chain) was determined in a study of identical twins. Broader study findings: Beta out-of-frame sequences displayed a weaker excess of sharing between twins. Zero-insertion analyses were open to partial confounding by invariant MAIT and iNKT cells.

TCRdb re-called the 5' RACE reads through MiXCR, storing one row per CDR3 protein. The sample lists 500,000 to 600,000 distinct CDR3 sequences; approximately 22% were seen once. V was clipped by 8 bases and J by 5 bases; unmatched bases: 6. This CDR3 has 15 amino acids. Germline V gene data show CDR1 as MGHRA and CDR2 as YSYEKL. This clonotype was detected only a few times. As yet, its antigen is unknown. This sample also appeared in a second study, on T cells expressing NK-cell markers.

The sample consisted of CD4+ T cells sorted from blood. The chain employs TRBV4-1 and TRBJ2-1; 13 bases align to TRBD2. The sequence was collected from a woman in her late teens or twenties in good health. The DNA for the CDR3 is TGCGCCAGCCGATCCACTAGCGGGAGGGACAATGAGCAGTTCTTC. Its translation: CASRSTSGRDNEQFF.